A single sample is the source of the 20 T cell receptor beta chains below, sequenced in a study of metastatic and nonmetastatic thyroid tumors. Thyroid surgery took place with no prior treatment in any patient. TCRdb re-processed the PCR reads through MiXCR. The table lists roughly 39,000 clones, around half of them singletons. The sample was tumor tissue. The receptors were sampled from a male donor with papillary thyroid cancer or a benign thyroid nodule (not recorded which). Some clones in this sample may be carry-over from other donors' samples.

By frequency in the sample, this clone is medium-sized. V usage is TRBV28 and J usage is TRBJ2-7; D could derive from TRBD1 or TRBD2 (5 bases each). From germline, CDR1 is MDHEN and CDR2 SYDVKM. V lost 4 bases and J 6 bases, leaving 13 bases between the germline ends. The CDR3 has 13 residues. CDR3 DNA: TGTGCCAGCAGTTACCGGGACGTATCCGAGCAGTACTTC. Translated: CASSYRDVSEQYF.

The gene calls are TRBV20-1 and TRBJ1-5; 9 nucleotides align to TRBD1. The CDR3 length is 16 residues. CDR1 is DFQATT, CDR2 SNEGSKA, per germline (reference sequence). The V and J ends lost 0 bases and 3 bases, in that order; junction bases with no gene match: 6. CDR3 region: CSARDSTGGPNQPQHF. In nucleotides, the CDR3 is TGCAGTGCTAGAGATTCGACAGGGGGTCCCAATCAGCCCCAGCATTTT.

This sequence joins TRBV2 and TRBJ2-3, with a possible D match to TRBD2 (6 bases). Trimming removed 3 bases from V and 0 bases from J, with 16 bases in between. This CDR3 is 17 amino acids long. Germline-derived CDR1 and CDR2 are SNHLY and FYNNEI. The CDR3 spells CASSDSVGGVSTDTQYF. In nucleotides, the CDR3 is TGTGCCAGCAGTGATAGTGTTGGCGGGGTGAGCACAGATACGCAGTATTTT.

This clone has more than one count but fewer than ten. The chain joins TRBV24-1 to TRBJ2-3; the D gene could be TRBD1 or TRBD2 (5 bases each). The germline V gene has CDR1 KGHDR and CDR2 SFDVKD. The CDR3 has 14 amino acids. The germline V and J ends were trimmed by 3 bases and 0 bases, with 6 bases remaining between them. In DNA form, the CDR3 reads TGTGCCACCAGTGATAGGGACAGCACAGATACGCAGTATTTT. Amino acid sequence: CATSDRDSTDTQYF.

The rearrangement uses TRBV30 and TRBJ2-7; 7 positions match TRBD1. Germline V CDR1 and CDR2: GTSNPN, SVGIG (reference sequence). V trimming: 0 bases; J trimming: 0 bases; junction bases outside the gene matches: 8. The length of the CDR3 is 16 residues. CDR3 region: CAWSVIDRESSYEQYF. CDR3 nucleotides: TGTGCCTGGAGTGTAATAGACAGGGAGAGCTCCTACGAGCAGTACTTC.

The chain joins TRBV5-1 to TRBJ2-7; 15 bases map to TRBD2. This CDR3 spans 16 amino acids. Germline V gene lookup returns CDR1 SGHRS and CDR2 YFSETQ. The V and J ends lost 0 bases and 5 bases, in that order; junction bases with no gene match: 3. The CDR3 DNA reads TGCGCCAGCAGCTTGGGTGGGACTAGCGGGAGGAACGAGCAGTACTTC. Encoded protein: CASSLGGTSGRNEQYF. The complete variable domain, with remaining parts taken from reference TRBV5-1 and TRBJ2-7, reads KAGVTQTPRYLIKTRGQQVTLSCSPISGHRSVSWYQQTPGQGLQFLFEYFSETQRNKGNFPGRFSGRQFSNSRSEMNVSTLELGDSALYLCASSLGGTSGRNEQYFGPGTRLTVT.

This clone was seen more than once but under ten times. The J gene is TRBJ1-2, the V gene TRBV27, with D perhaps matching TRBD1 (6 bases). CDR1 MNHEY and CDR2 SMNVEV come from the germline V gene (reference sequence). The CDR3 has 12 residues. V dropped 5 bases and J dropped 8 bases, with 12 bases sitting between them. CDR3 nucleotide sequence: TGTGCCAGCAGTCCCGGGGGCGGAGGCTACACCTTC. As protein: CASSPGGGGYTF.

This clone was counted many times. The CDR3 DNA sequence: TGTGCCAGCAGTCCGGGACCTAACTATGGCTACACCTTC. Its protein is CASSPGPNYGYTF. The V gene is TRBV6-1, the J gene TRBJ1-2; tentative D call: TRBD1 (5 bases). Looked up from germline, CDR1 is MNHNS and CDR2 is SASEGT. The ends were cut back, 5 bases at V and 0 bases at J, with 7 bases in the middle. The length of the CDR3 is 13 residues.

Comments on this clone: Different DNA sequences within this sample yield the same CDR3. The CDR3, as DNA: TGCAGTGCTAGAGATCCTCGCAGAGGGGACTACAATGAGCAGTTCTTC. Protein sequence: CSARDPRRGDYNEQFF. The rearrangement joins TRBV20-1 to TRBJ2-1, with D possibly called TRBD1 or TRBD2 (5 bases each). The CDR3 totals 16 residues. Between the trimmed V and J ends, which lost 0 bases and 3 bases, there was a span of 15 bases. Germline V gives CDR1 DFQATT, CDR2 SNEGSKA (reference sequence).

The genes are TRBV11-2 and TRBJ2-2; D is uncertain. With 7 bases removed from V and 7 bases from J, the gap between germline ends came to 13 bases. The CDR3 extends over 13 amino acids. Germline V gives CDR1 SGHAT, CDR2 FQNNGV. The CDR3 nucleotides read TGTGCCAGCACCCTGAAGGGAATCGGGGAGCTGTTTTTT. Protein sequence: CASTLKGIGELFF. The variable domain in full, with the rest retrieved from reference TRBV11-2 and TRBJ2-2, is EAGVAQSPRYKIIEKRQSVAFWCNPISGHATLYWYQQILGQGPKLLIQFQNNGVVDDSQLPKDRFSAERLKGVDSTLKIQPAKLEDSAVYLCASTLKGIGELFFGEGSRLTVL.

This chain uses TRBV11-2 with TRBJ2-7, with D possibly being TRBD2 (6 bases). Germline assignment: CDR1 SGHAT and CDR2 FQNNGV. There are 16 residues in the CDR3. With 0 bases removed from V and 4 bases from J, the gap between germline ends came to 16 bases. Here the CDR3 DNA reads TGTGCCAGCAGCTTAGAGAGAGCGGGCATCGATTACGAGCAGTACTTC. Its translation is CASSLERAGIDYEQYF.

J is TRBJ2-1 and V is TRBV27, with D perhaps TRBD1 (5 bases). This CDR3 has 14 residues. The germline gives CDR1 MNHEY, CDR2 SMNVEV (reference sequence). V lost 0 bases and J 4 bases, leaving 7 bases between the germline ends. DNA for the CDR3: TGTGCCAGCAGTTTATCGGACAAATACAATGAGCAGTTCTTC. Translating gives CASSLSDKYNEQFF.

This clone was observed a handful of times. The genes are TRBV6-2 or TRBV6-3 and TRBJ2-7, with D hard to call. Germline V gives CDR1 MNHEY, CDR2 SVGEGT. The V end was cut by 4 bases, the J end by 3 bases, with 7 bases between. There are 12 residues in the CDR3. The CDR3 loop is CASSSVGYEQYF. The CDR3 DNA sequence: TGTGCCAGCAGTTCCGTCGGCTACGAGCAGTACTTC.

Only a few counts were recorded for this clone. CDR3 nucleotides: TGTGCCACCAGCAGTCGTCGCCGAGGGAGACACGAGCAGTACTTC. It yields the protein CATSSRRRGRHEQYF. J is TRBJ2-7 and V is TRBV6-2 or TRBV6-3; D might be TRBD2 (5 bases). Trimming took 10 bases from V and 5 from J, leaving 24 bases between them. CDR1 and CDR2 from the germline V gene are MNHEY and SVGEGT. The CDR3 has 15 amino acids.

This sequence joins TRBV6-5 and TRBJ2-6; 7 positions match TRBD1. Trimming at V came to 2 bases and at J to 1 base, leaving 5 bases not matched to a gene. This CDR3 comprises 17 residues. The germline gives CDR1 MNHEY, CDR2 SVGAGI. The CDR3: CASSYQGGASGANVLTF. Here the CDR3 DNA reads TGTGCCAGCAGTTACCAAGGGGGCGCTTCTGGGGCCAACGTCCTGACTTTC.

The chain joins TRBV11-2 to TRBJ2-7; either TRBD1 or TRBD2 may supply D (5 bases each). Germline V gene lookup returns CDR1 SGHAT and CDR2 FQNNGV. The CDR3 contains 14 residues. V was cut by 2 bases and J by 5 bases, with 13 bases left in between. The CDR3 is CASSLQGVSNEQYF. CDR3 DNA sequence: TGTGCCAGCAGCTTACAGGGAGTTTCTAACGAGCAGTACTTC.

In regard to this clone: A clone one base away is much larger, so this may be a read error. The chain is built from TRBV5-1 and TRBJ2-7; no clear D. There are 12 residues in the CDR3. Germline V gene sequence: CDR1 SGHRS, CDR2 YFSETQ. The germline V and J ends were trimmed by 1 base and 6 bases, with 8 bases remaining between them. The chain's CDR3 is CASSLYGLEQYF. The CDR3 DNA reads as TGCGCCAGCAGCTTGTATGGCCTCGAGCAGTACTTC.

This chain links TRBV6-1 with TRBJ1-2; tentatively, D is TRBD1 (5 bases). The CDR3 loop spans 12 amino acids. V gave up 9 bases and J gave up 6 bases, with 14 bases separating them. Germline V gives CDR1 MNHNS, CDR2 SASEGT. The CDR3 loop is CASVVGGNGYTF. The CDR3 DNA sequence: TGTGCCAGTGTTGTCGGGGGTAATGGCTACACCTTC.

This chain connects TRBV6-1 to TRBJ2-2; no clear D. CDR1 and CDR2 from the germline V gene are MNHNS and SASEGT. Trimming stripped 5 bases from V and 5 bases from J, with 15 bases between. This CDR3 has 15 amino acids. The DNA of the CDR3 is TGTGCCAGCAGTATCCCGGCCGATGGGACCGGGGAGCTGTTTTTT. It yields the protein CASSIPADGTGELFF.

This clone was picked up one time. The chain uses TRBV3-1 and TRBJ2-7; 8 bases map to TRBD2. Looked up from germline, CDR1 is LGHDT and CDR2 is YNNKEL (reference sequence). V lost 1 base and J lost 7; bases outside the gene matches: 9. The CDR3 extends over 15 amino acids. The CDR3 here is CASSQGLAGLGEQYF. As DNA, the CDR3 is TGTGCCAGCAGCCAAGGGTTAGCGGGATTGGGTGAGCAGTACTTC.